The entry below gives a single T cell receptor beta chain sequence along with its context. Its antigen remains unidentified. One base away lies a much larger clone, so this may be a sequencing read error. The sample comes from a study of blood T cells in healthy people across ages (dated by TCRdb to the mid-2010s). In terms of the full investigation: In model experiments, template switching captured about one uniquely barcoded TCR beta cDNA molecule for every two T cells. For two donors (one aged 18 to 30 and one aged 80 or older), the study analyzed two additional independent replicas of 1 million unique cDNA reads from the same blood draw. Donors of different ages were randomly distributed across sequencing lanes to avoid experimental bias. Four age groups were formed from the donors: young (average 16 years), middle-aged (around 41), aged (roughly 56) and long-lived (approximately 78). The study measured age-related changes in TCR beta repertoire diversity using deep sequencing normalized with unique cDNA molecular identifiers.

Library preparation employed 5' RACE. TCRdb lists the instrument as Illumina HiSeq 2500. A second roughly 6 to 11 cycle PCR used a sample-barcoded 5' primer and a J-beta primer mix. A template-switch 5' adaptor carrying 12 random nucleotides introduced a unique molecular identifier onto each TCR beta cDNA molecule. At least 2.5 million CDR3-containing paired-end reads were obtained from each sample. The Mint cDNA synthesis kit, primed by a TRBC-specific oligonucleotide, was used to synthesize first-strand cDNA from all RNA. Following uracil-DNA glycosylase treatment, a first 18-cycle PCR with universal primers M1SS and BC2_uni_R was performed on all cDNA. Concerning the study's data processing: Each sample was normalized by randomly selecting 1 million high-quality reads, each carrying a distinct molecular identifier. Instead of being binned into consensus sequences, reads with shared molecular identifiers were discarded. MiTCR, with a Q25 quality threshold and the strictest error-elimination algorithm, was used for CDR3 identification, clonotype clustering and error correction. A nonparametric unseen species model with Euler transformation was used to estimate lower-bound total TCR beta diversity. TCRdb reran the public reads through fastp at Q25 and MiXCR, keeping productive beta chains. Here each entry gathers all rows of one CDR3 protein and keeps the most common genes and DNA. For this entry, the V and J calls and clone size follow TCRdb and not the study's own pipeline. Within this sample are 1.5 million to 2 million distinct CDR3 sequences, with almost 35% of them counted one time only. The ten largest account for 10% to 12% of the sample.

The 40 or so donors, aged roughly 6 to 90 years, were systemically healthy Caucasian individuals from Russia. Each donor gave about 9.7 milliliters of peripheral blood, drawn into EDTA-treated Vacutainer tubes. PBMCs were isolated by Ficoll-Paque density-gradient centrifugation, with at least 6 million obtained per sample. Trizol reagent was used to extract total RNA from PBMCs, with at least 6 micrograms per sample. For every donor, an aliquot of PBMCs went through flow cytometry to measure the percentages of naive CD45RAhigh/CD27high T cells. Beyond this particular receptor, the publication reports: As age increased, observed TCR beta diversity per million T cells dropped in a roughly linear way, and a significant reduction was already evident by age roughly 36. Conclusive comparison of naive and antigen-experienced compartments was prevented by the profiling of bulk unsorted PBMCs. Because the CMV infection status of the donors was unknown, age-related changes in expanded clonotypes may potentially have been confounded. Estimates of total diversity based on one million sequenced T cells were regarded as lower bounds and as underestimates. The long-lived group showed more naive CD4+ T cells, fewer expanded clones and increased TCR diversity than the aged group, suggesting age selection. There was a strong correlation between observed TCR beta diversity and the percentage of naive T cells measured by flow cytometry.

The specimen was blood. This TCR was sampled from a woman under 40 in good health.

The nucleotides read TGCAGCGTTGATTCTCGACCAGCGGGGTACACAGATACGCAGTATTTT. Translation gives CSVDSRPAGYTDTQYF. The chain joins TRBV29-1 to TRBJ2-3; 7 bases in between match TRBD2. The CDR3 goes from the cysteine to the phenylalanine over 16 residues. This entry keeps only the CDR3 DNA: 48 bases, framed from base 1. Looking up the germline V gene yields CDR1 SQVTM and CDR2 ANQGSEA. V loses 3 bases at its end and J loses 2 bases; junction bases beyond the gene matches: 11.